These 21 T cell receptor beta chains were all obtained from the same sample, sequenced in a study of T cells in Graves' hyperthyroidism and ophthalmopathy. Amplified regions were TCR beta CDR3 sequences from RNA transcripts. The HTBI primer set drove a first-round RT-PCR of the TCR CDR3. TCRdb reprocessed the multiplex PCR reads with MiXCR, giving one entry per CDR3 protein. Of 300,000 to 500,000 distinct CDR3 sequences detected, over 12% appear once; the ten largest clones hold 25% to 30%. What was sequenced was blood. The receptors here all came from a man between 45 and 60 years old with Graves' ophthalmopathy.

V gene TRBV29-1 combines with J gene TRBJ1-4; no clear D. Between the trimmed V and J ends, which lost 4 bases and 0 bases, there was a span of 9 bases. The germline V gene encodes CDR1 SQVTM and CDR2 ANQGSEA. The CDR3 covers 14 residues. The CDR3 sequence: CSVAPGSTNEKLFF. The CDR3 coding sequence is TGCAGCGTTGCCCCGGGGTCAACTAATGAAAAACTGTTTTTT.

The table lists this clonotype with many counts. This chain links TRBV25-1 with TRBJ2-7, with D tentatively TRBD2 (5 bases). Trimming shortened V by 6 bases and J by 5 bases, and 14 bases separated the two germline ends. CDR3 size: 13 residues. CDR1 is MGHDK, CDR2 SYGVNS, per germline. CDR3 residues: CASSRGREDEQYF. DNA for the CDR3: TGTGCCAGCAGCCGGGGAAGGGAAGACGAGCAGTACTTC.

The table lists this clonotype with many counts. This chain uses TRBV2 with TRBJ2-5; perhaps TRBD1 as D (6 bases). With 8 bases removed from V and 5 bases from J, the gap between germline ends came to 15 bases. Germline CDR1 is SNHLY and CDR2 is FYNNEI. The CDR3 loop spans 13 amino acids. In DNA form, the CDR3 reads TGTGCCAGCTACAACAGGGTCGGGGAGACCCAGTACTTC. This translates into CASYNRVGETQYF. The entire variable domain, with the rest obtained from reference TRBV2 and TRBJ2-5, is as follows: EPEVTQTPSHQVTQMGQEVILRCVPISNHLYFYWYRQILGQKVEFLVSFYNNEISEKSEIFDDQFSVERPDGSNFTLKIRSTKLEDSAMYFCASYNRVGETQYFGPGTRLLVL.

This chain links TRBV7-2 with TRBJ2-1, with D possibly being TRBD2 (7 bases). The V end was cut by 3 bases, the J end by 4 bases, with 19 bases between. Germline CDR1 SGHTA, CDR2 FQGNSA. This CDR3 contains 17 residues. The CDR3 spells CASSFMGGHSLYNEQFF. Here the CDR3 DNA reads TGTGCCAGCAGCTTTATGGGGGGGCACTCGTTATACAATGAGCAGTTCTTC.

Concerning this clonotype itself: A much larger clone sits a single nucleotide away, making a read error possible. V is TRBV2 and J is TRBJ2-7; TRBD2 aligns across 9 bases. Germline CDR1 reads SNHLY; CDR2 reads FYNNEI. This CDR3 is 14 amino acids long. V shed 9 bases, J shed 9 bases, and the junction held 15 bases outside the gene matches. This CDR3 reads CASRREGLFHGQYF. The CDR3 DNA follows: TGTGCCAGTCGGCGGGAGGGCCTATTCCACGGGCAGTACTTC.

This clonotype has ten or more counts. V and J are TRBV30 and TRBJ1-2; D is possibly TRBD1 (6 bases). The V and J ends lost 3 bases and 8 bases respectively, with 19 bases between them. This CDR3 has 14 amino acids. Germline CDR1 GTSNPN, CDR2 SVGIG (reference sequence). The CDR3 here is CAWRRPAGVEGYTF. CDR3 nucleotide sequence: TGTGCCTGGAGGCGCCCCGCAGGGGTGGAAGGCTACACCTTC.

This clonotype came up many times. The chain carries TRBV3-1 and TRBJ2-7, with D possibly being TRBD1 (6 bases). This CDR3 spans 12 amino acids. Germline CDR1 is LGHDT and CDR2 is YNNKEL (reference sequence). V was pared by 4 bases and J by 3 bases, with 7 bases between. CDR3 loop: CASSLRGYEQYF. The DNA for the CDR3 is TGTGCCAGCAGCCTCAGGGGCTACGAGCAGTACTTC.

This clonotype was seen at least ten times. V usage is TRBV27 and J usage is TRBJ2-4; 8 positions match TRBD2. The V gene's germline CDR1 is MNHEY and CDR2 SMNVEV (reference sequence). The CDR3 totals 13 residues. V dropped 4 bases and J dropped 8; count of bases not matched to a gene: 4. The CDR3 is CASSSGLGDIQYF. DNA of the CDR3: TGTGCCAGCAGTTCGGGACTAGGAGACATTCAGTACTTC.

This clonotype was counted a few times. The rearrangement links TRBV29-1 to TRBJ2-2; 8 bases are shared with TRBD2. The CDR3 extends over 14 amino acids. J gave up 6 bases and V 5 bases, and 8 bases lay outside the gene matches. From germline, CDR1 is SQVTM and CDR2 ANQGSEA. The CDR3 loop reads CSVSRAGAAGELFF. The CDR3 nucleotides are TGCAGCGTTTCCCGAGCGGGAGCCGCCGGGGAGCTGTTTTTT.

The chain joins TRBV4-1 to TRBJ1-3, with D unclear. Germline values: CDR1 MGHRA, CDR2 YSYEKL. The CDR3 contains 16 residues. V lost 4 bases to trimming and J lost 4 bases, with 17 bases between them. This chain's CDR3 is CASSPSRWDSGNTIYF. The CDR3 DNA sequence: TGCGCCAGCAGCCCGTCTCGGTGGGATTCCGGAAACACCATATATTTT.

This clonotype has only a few counts. The chain couples TRBV29-1 to TRBJ2-5, with D unresolved. CDR1 SQVTM and CDR2 ANQGSEA come from the germline V gene. The V and J ends lost 3 bases and 3 bases respectively, with 17 bases between them. There are 15 residues in the CDR3. The CDR3 reads CSVDRLAKEKETQYF. DNA of the CDR3: TGCAGCGTTGACCGACTGGCTAAGGAGAAAGAGACCCAGTACTTC.

Here the CDR3 reads CATSAGTGGAYKMNTEAFF. CDR3 sequence (DNA): TGTGCCACCAGTGCTGGGACAGGGGGGGCCTACAAAATGAACACTGAAGCTTTCTTT. The chain has TRBV24-1 and TRBJ1-1; 11 nucleotides align to TRBD1. Germline-derived CDR1 and CDR2 are KGHDR and SFDVKD. The CDR3 loop spans 19 amino acids. The trim removed 5 bases at V and 0 bases at J, leaving 13 bases unmatched.

This clonotype appeared many times. This chain connects TRBV6-5 to TRBJ2-7; 7 bases are a match to TRBD2. The CDR3 has 12 amino acids. The germline gives CDR1 MNHEY, CDR2 SVGAGI. Trimming took 7 bases from V and 5 from J; bases not matched to a gene: 5. The CDR3 loop reads CASKREDHEQYF. The CDR3 bases are TGTGCCAGCAAACGGGAGGATCACGAGCAGTACTTC.

This clonotype came up a few times. This rearrangement joins TRBV6-2 or TRBV6-3 to TRBJ1-1; D unclear. The CDR3 loop spans 14 amino acids. Germline V gene sequence: CDR1 MNHEY, CDR2 SVGEGT. The V end lost 5 bases, the J end lost 1 base, and 11 bases lay between the germline ends. CDR3 nucleotide sequence: TGTGCCAGCAGTGCCAGACCTAAGAACACTGAAGCTTTCTTT. Its protein product is CASSARPKNTEAFF.

This clonotype was picked up many times. The chain uses TRBV7-2 and TRBJ1-5; TRBD1 aligns across 8 bases. Trimming took 5 bases from V and 6 from J; bases not matched to a gene: 6. The CDR3 totals 14 residues. Germline-derived CDR1 and CDR2 are SGHTA and FQGNSA. The CDR3 bases are TGTGCCAGCAGCATAGACAGGGGCACTCAGCCCCAGCATTTT. Amino acids: CASSIDRGTQPQHF.

In this sample, this clonotype turned up many times. The chain employs TRBV3-1 and TRBJ2-1; D unclear. The CDR3 loop spans 12 amino acids. V lost 2 bases and J 5 bases, leaving 4 bases between the germline ends. CDR1 LGHDT and CDR2 YNNKEL come from the germline V gene (reference sequence). The CDR3 here is CASSQQDNEQFF. The CDR3 DNA reads as TGTGCCAGCAGCCAACAGGACAATGAGCAGTTCTTC.

The chain is built from TRBV10-1 and TRBJ2-7; D not certain. The better agreement between TRBJ2-1 and the DNA end casts doubt on the J call. The CDR3 sequence is 15 residues long. Germline assignment: CDR1 WNHNN and CDR2 SYGVQD (reference sequence). In DNA form, the CDR3 reads TGCGCCAGCAGTGAATCCCCCGACGGTGGATACGAGCAGTTCTTC. Its protein product is CASSESPDGGYEQFF.

This clonotype was detected a few times. The chain recombines TRBV27 with TRBJ2-7, with 9 bases that match TRBD2. Germline V lookup: CDR1 MNHEY, CDR2 SMNVEV (reference sequence). The CDR3 totals 15 residues. Trimming cost V 5 bases and J 3 bases; bases outside gene matches: 8. The CDR3 nucleotides are TGTGCCAGCAGTGAAATAGCGGGAGTTGGCTACGAGCAGTACTTC. It yields the protein CASSEIAGVGYEQYF.

This clonotype was seen only a few times. The rearrangement uses TRBV18 and TRBJ1-4; no clear D. V was pared by 3 bases and J by 5 bases, with 13 bases between. Germline V lookup: CDR1 KGHSH, CDR2 LQKENI. CDR3 length: 15 residues. This chain's CDR3 is CASSPGAYENEKLFF. In nucleotides, the CDR3 is TGTGCCAGCTCACCGGGAGCCTACGAAAATGAAAAACTGTTTTTT.

This clonotype occurred many times. The chain joins TRBV30 to TRBJ1-6, with D uncertain. Trimming took 4 bases from V and 9 from J, leaving 16 bases between them. CDR3 length: 14 amino acids. Germline lookup yields CDR1 GTSNPN and CDR2 SVGIG (reference sequence). Here the CDR3 DNA reads TGTGCCTGGACCCCTACCGTGATCATTTCACCCCTCCACTTT. Its translation is CAWTPTVIISPLHF. The variable domain in full, completed from reference TRBV30 and TRBJ1-6, reads SQTIHQWPATLVQPVGSPLSLECTVEGTSNPNLYWYRQAAGRGLQLLFYSVGIGQISSEVPQNLSASRPQDRQFILSSKKLLLSDSGFYLCAWTPTVIISPLHFGNGTRLTVT.

This clonotype was counted at least ten times. The gene calls are TRBV5-1 and TRBJ2-1; 12 bases are a match to TRBD2. With 6 bases clipped from V and 5 bases from J, the junction kept 3 bases outside the gene matches. Germline V gene sequence: CDR1 SGHRS, CDR2 YFSETQ. This CDR3 has 14 amino acids. The CDR3 sequence: CASKLAGGNNEQFF. CDR3 bases: TGCGCCAGCAAACTAGCGGGAGGAAACAATGAGCAGTTCTTC.